This T cell receptor beta chain was captured in a study of shared clonotypes between healthy human individuals. Trimming removed 5 bases from V and 3 bases from J, with 14 bases in between. Germline values: CDR1 SNHLY, CDR2 FYNNEI. The CDR3 has 14 residues. Naive CD8 cells, CD45RO-negative and positively selected for CCR7, excluded terminally differentiated effector memory CD45RA+ cells. The repertoire was sequenced with immunoSEQ multiplex PCR; TCRdb's copy has only in-frame clones and lacks some. Found here are around 2,100,000 clones, just under 95% of them singletons; the top ten hold around 1%. The chain carries TRBV2 and TRBJ2-7; either TRBD1 or TRBD2 may supply D (5 bases each). The sequence came from a man aged 18-30 years in good health. The sequenced sample was naive CD8+ T cells sorted from blood. The CDR3 reads CASSSGTRNYEQYF. The CDR3, as DNA: TGTGCCAGCAGTTCCGGGACCAGAAACTACGAGCAGTACTTC.